The 14 T cell receptor beta chains presented below share a single source sample, sequenced in a study of T cell responses to AZD1222 COVID-19 vaccine. Data came from immunoSEQ multiplex PCR; TCRdb stores just in-frame clones and leaves some out. Seen here are around 120,000 clones, approximately 90% observed once, and the top ten hold around 10%. This specimen was peripheral blood, taken on day 0 of MenACWY control vaccination. The source is an adult in good health.

The V call is TRBV6-5, the J call TRBJ2-1; D is possibly TRBD1 (6 bases). The CDR3 runs 13 residues. Germline assignment: CDR1 MNHEY and CDR2 SVGAGI. Trimming took off 7 bases at V and 7 bases at J, with 14 bases between the two ends. The CDR3 protein is CASTPGQANEQFF. CDR3 nucleotide sequence: TGTGCCAGCACACCGGGACAAGCGAATGAGCAGTTCTTC.

The CDR3 DNA reads TGTGCCAGCAGCGTAGGCGGGGTAGACGGCTACACCTTC. Translating gives CASSVGGVDGYTF. The chain couples TRBV9 to TRBJ1-2; the D is unclear. The CDR3 is 13 amino acids. Looked up from germline, CDR1 is SGDLS and CDR2 is YYNGEE. The germline V and J ends were trimmed by 0 bases and 8 bases, with 11 bases remaining between them.

V usage is TRBV4-1 and J usage is TRBJ2-5; D is unclear. The CDR3 sequence is 16 residues long. Germline-derived CDR1 and CDR2 are MGHRA and YSYEKL. Trimming left V 4 bases short and J 1 base short, with 16 bases between. CDR3 protein: CASSLGPISPQETQYF. CDR3 nucleotide sequence: TGCGCCAGCAGCCTCGGCCCAATTTCACCCCAAGAGACCCAGTACTTC.

This sequence joins TRBV30 and TRBJ2-1; the match to TRBD2 covers 9 bases. CDR3 length: 16 amino acids. After removal of 0 bases from V and 9 bases from J, the junction contained 12 bases not matched to a gene. The germline V gene has CDR1 GTSNPN and CDR2 SVGIG (reference sequence). The CDR3 nucleotides are TGTGCCTGGAGTGTAACTAGCGGGCTTGTGGGGGGTGAGCAGTTCTTC. Protein sequence: CAWSVTSGLVGGEQFF.

V gene TRBV7-8 combines with J gene TRBJ1-2; 8 bases agree with TRBD1. Germline assignment: CDR1 SGHVS and CDR2 FQNEAQ. The V and J ends lost 3 bases and 4 bases, in that order; junction bases with no gene match: 7. This CDR3 spans 15 amino acids. The CDR3 coding sequence is TGTGCCAGCAGCTTCCTTACCCAGGGGGCCTATGGCTACACCTTC. Protein: CASSFLTQGAYGYTF.

The V gene is TRBV5-1, the J gene TRBJ2-2, with D possibly TRBD1 on 6 matching bases. Trimming cost V 2 bases and J 6 bases, with 14 bases left between them. This CDR3 comprises 15 residues. CDR1 is SGHRS and CDR2 is YFSETQ in the germline V gene. CDR3 in amino acids: CASSLTGIPSGELFF. DNA of the CDR3: TGCGCCAGCAGCTTAACAGGGATCCCGTCCGGGGAGCTGTTTTTT. Full variable domain (missing parts from reference TRBV5-1 and TRBJ2-2): KAGVTQTPRYLIKTRGQQVTLSCSPISGHRSVSWYQQTPGQGLQFLFEYFSETQRNKGNFPGRFSGRQFSNSRSEMNVSTLELGDSALYLCASSLTGIPSGELFFGEGSRLTVL.

V is TRBV4-1 and J is TRBJ1-2; D gene uncertain. Trimming removed 1 base from V and 2 bases from J, with 8 bases in between. Looked up from germline, CDR1 is MGHRA and CDR2 is YSYEKL. CDR3 size: 14 residues. CDR3 nucleotide sequence: TGCGCCAGCAGCCAAGCTATCGGCAACTATGGCTACACCTTC. Its translation is CASSQAIGNYGYTF.

This clone is a singleton in its sample. The V gene is TRBV9, the J gene TRBJ2-3, with 9 nucleotides matching TRBD1. The germline gives CDR1 SGDLS, CDR2 YYNGEE. The CDR3 length is 14 residues. Trimming at V came to 3 bases and at J to 4 bases, leaving 3 bases not matched to a gene. The CDR3 here is CASSAGQGPDTQYF. In DNA, the CDR3 is TGTGCCAGCAGCGCGGGACAGGGACCAGATACGCAGTATTTT.

The chain joins TRBV7-2 to TRBJ1-1, with D maybe TRBD1 (5 bases). The germline gives CDR1 SGHTA, CDR2 FQGNSA. The CDR3 sequence is 13 residues long. V lost 5 bases, J lost 0 bases, and 7 bases lay in between. CDR3 nucleotides: TGTGCCAGCAGCCGGGGCCTGAACACTGAAGCTTTCTTT. Amino acid sequence: CASSRGLNTEAFF.

The chain couples TRBV11-3 to TRBJ2-4; D call uncertain. V was pared by 2 bases and J by 0 bases, with 8 bases between. Germline V gene lookup returns CDR1 SGHNT and CDR2 YENEEA. The CDR3 totals 15 residues. The DNA for the CDR3 is TGTGCCAGCAGCTTACACAGTTTAGCCAAAAACATTCAGTACTTC. This gives the protein CASSLHSLAKNIQYF.

The chain is built from TRBV5-1 and TRBJ2-5; 8 nucleotides align to TRBD2. V shed 1 base and J 3 bases; nucleotides not matched to a gene: 11. The CDR3 loop spans 17 amino acids. Germline V gene lookup returns CDR1 SGHRS and CDR2 YFSETQ. The CDR3 loop reads CASSLTSPELAEETQYF. The CDR3 DNA sequence: TGCGCCAGCAGCTTGACGTCCCCAGAACTAGCGGAAGAGACCCAGTACTTC.

The chain uses TRBV5-1 and TRBJ2-3; TRBD2 agrees at 11 bases. Looked up from germline, CDR1 is SGHRS and CDR2 is YFSETQ. The length of the CDR3 is 16 residues. The ends lost 2 bases at V and 6 bases at J; junction bases unmatched: 8. The CDR3 nucleotides read TGCGCCAGCAGCTTTAGCGGGAGGGCCATCATGGATACGCAGTATTTT. It is translated as CASSFSGRAIMDTQYF.

This clone was counted once. The chain employs TRBV5-6 and TRBJ2-5, with 8 nucleotides matching TRBD2. V dropped 1 base and J dropped 4; count of bases not matched to a gene: 6. CDR3 length: 15 amino acids. Looked up from germline, CDR1 is SGHDT and CDR2 is YYEEEE. CDR3 nucleotide sequence: TGTGCCAGCAGCTTGTTTCTCGCGGGAGGAGAGACCCAGTACTTC. This codes for CASSLFLAGGETQYF.

The chain recombines TRBV11-2 with TRBJ2-7; a possible D gene is TRBD2 (6 bases). V was shortened by 4 bases and J by 9 bases, with 25 bases between the two germline ends. Germline CDR1 is SGHAT and CDR2 is FQNNGV. The CDR3 covers 16 residues. This chain's CDR3 is CASSSPHLARGLGQYF. The CDR3 DNA is TGTGCCAGCAGCTCCCCCCACCTAGCGCGGGGCCTCGGGCAGTACTTC.